The 9 T cell receptor beta chains below were found in one sample sequenced in a study of cytomegalovirus exposure and HLA in healthy donors. Amplification used 60 Vbeta primers and 13 Jbeta primers. Data came from immunoSEQ multiplex PCR; TCRdb stores just in-frame clones and leaves some out. The sample comprises over 100,000 clones, roughly 76% of which are singletons, and 2.1% rests with the top ten. Specimen: PBMCs. The receptors were sampled from a man aged 30 to 39 in good health and CMV-seronegative.

V is TRBV5-4 and J is TRBJ2-5, with 7 bases aligning to TRBD1. CDR1 SGHNT and CDR2 YYREEE come from the germline V gene (reference sequence). The junction had 14 bases not matched to a gene; V was cut back by 4 bases and J by 5 bases. The CDR3 is 16 residues long. CDR3 DNA sequence: TGTGCCAGCAGCAGTAAAAACAGGGGTTTGGGGGAGACCCAGTACTTC. Translated, it gives CASSSKNRGLGETQYF.

The chain joins TRBV5-5 to TRBJ2-2; D possibly corresponds to TRBD1 (5 bases). The V end was cut by 0 bases, the J end by 4 bases, with 10 bases between. The germline V gene has CDR1 SGHKS and CDR2 YYEKEE (reference sequence). The CDR3 sequence is 15 residues long. This CDR3 reads CASSLGPGITGELFF. In nucleotides, the CDR3 is TGTGCCAGCAGCTTGGGGCCAGGGATCACCGGGGAGCTGTTTTTT.

The chain has TRBV4-1 and TRBJ2-2, with 8 bases lining up with TRBD2. Germline trimming cut 4 bases from V and 6 bases from J; bases unmatched to any gene: 10. This CDR3 region has 16 residues. The germline CDR1 and CDR2 sequences are MGHRA and YSYEKL. This chain's CDR3 is CASSRLLRGGPGELFF. The DNA of the CDR3 is TGCGCCAGCAGCCGCCTCCTTCGGGGGGGACCCGGGGAGCTGTTTTTT.

The sample holds one count of this clone. The V call is TRBV18, the J call TRBJ2-6; unclear D gene. Germline CDR1 and CDR2: KGHSH and LQKENI. CDR3 size: 14 residues. Trimming left V 3 bases short and J 2 bases short, with 5 bases between. DNA of the CDR3: TGTGCCAGCTCACCCTCGGCTGGGGCCAACGTCCTGACTTTC. Residues: CASSPSAGANVLTF.

The chain joins TRBV2 to TRBJ2-5; 8 nucleotides agree with TRBD2. The CDR3 extends over 16 amino acids. The germline V gene encodes CDR1 SNHLY and CDR2 FYNNEI. J gave up 0 bases and V 6 bases, and 9 bases lay outside the gene matches. The chain's CDR3 is CASRGGGGGHQETQYF. DNA for the CDR3: TGTGCCAGCAGAGGTGGGGGCGGGGGGCACCAAGAGACCCAGTACTTC.

A few counts support this clone. The chain combines TRBV6-4 with TRBJ2-2; TRBD1 is a possible D gene (7 bases). V lost 0 bases and J lost 3, with 11 bases in between. The CDR3 totals 16 residues. Germline V gives CDR1 MRHNA, CDR2 SNTAGT. The CDR3 DNA reads as TGTGCCAGCAGTGACTCGGAGGGGGCCGACACCGGGGAGCTGTTTTTT. Amino acids: CASSDSEGADTGELFF.

The V gene is TRBV28, the J gene TRBJ1-5; D not resolved. Germline lookup yields CDR1 MDHEN and CDR2 SYDVKM. With 2 bases removed from V and 0 bases from J, the gap between germline ends came to 17 bases. The CDR3 covers 18 residues. CDR3 bases: TGTGCCAGCAGTTTACCCAACCACAGATCCTATAGCAATCAGCCCCAGCATTTT. This codes for CASSLPNHRSYSNQPQHF.

The chain recombines TRBV11-2 with TRBJ1-1; D gene uncertain. The CDR3 runs 15 residues. Germline CDR1 and CDR2: SGHAT and FQNNGV. V lost 5 bases to trimming and J lost 0 bases, with 13 bases between them. CDR3 coding DNA: TGTGCCAGCAGCCCCGGACTGGATTTGAACACTGAAGCTTTCTTT. The encoded protein is CASSPGLDLNTEAFF.

This clone has more than one count but fewer than ten. This chain uses TRBV6-5 with TRBJ2-1; 10 bases fit TRBD1. The junction had 9 bases not matched to a gene; V was cut back by 6 bases and J by 7 bases. CDR1 is MNHEY and CDR2 is SVGAGI in the germline V gene. The CDR3 contains 15 residues. The CDR3, as DNA: TGTGCCAGCAGGCGTCCGGGACAGGGGTTAAATGAGCAGTTCTTC. This sequence encodes CASRRPGQGLNEQFF.